This T cell receptor (beta chain) derives from a study of blood T cell repertoires in COVID-19. The germline V gene has CDR1 LGHDT and CDR2 YNNKEL (reference sequence). The CDR3 spans 15 residues. Losses at the gene ends were 6 bases for V and 0 bases for J; bases not matched to a gene: 5. Profiling relied on immunoSEQ multiplex PCR, and the TCRdb table lists in-frame clones only, not all of them. The repertoire holds approximately 230,000 clones, with 88% as singletons. The source of this sequence is an older man with acute or convalescent COVID-19. The chain links TRBV3-1 (or the pseudogene TRBV3-2) to TRBJ2-1; 7 positions match TRBD1. The sequencing input was peripheral blood. The CDR3 sequence is CASRQTGVSYNEQFF. DNA of the CDR3: TGTGCCAGCAGACAAACAGGGGTCTCCTACAATGAGCAGTTCTTC.